Below, 26 T cell receptor beta chains from the same sample are listed, as sequenced in a study of blood T cell repertoires in COVID-19. TCRdb's table, derived via immunoSEQ multiplex PCR, lists solely in-frame clones and lacks some. The sample lists about 130,000 clones; approximately 80% were seen once. Specimen: peripheral blood. The receptors originated from a human donor in a cohort sampled during active COVID-19.

The chain employs TRBV10-2 and TRBJ2-7; 9 bases fit TRBD2. The CDR3 extends over 13 amino acids. V was clipped by 6 bases and J by 2 bases; unmatched bases: 2. The germline CDR1 and CDR2 sequences are WSHSY and SAAADI. CDR3 sequence (DNA): TGCGCCAGCAGCCCTAGCGGGACCTACGAGCAGTACGTC. As protein: CASSPSGTYEQYV.

On this clone: The same CDR3 also results from other DNA sequences found in this sample. V is TRBV10-3 and J is TRBJ2-7; 8 bases map to TRBD1. The germline CDR1 and CDR2 sequences are ENHRY and SYGVKD. CDR3 length equals 14 residues. V dropped 4 bases and J dropped 2; count of bases not matched to a gene: 4. In DNA, the CDR3 is TGTGCCATCAGTGGTGGACAGGGAGCCTACGAGCAGTACTTC. Translated, it gives CAISGGQGAYEQYF.

This clone has a single count. The chain uses TRBV9 and TRBJ2-6, with TRBD1 matching 7 bases. Unmatched junction bases numbered 5, after V lost 3 bases and J lost 2 bases. The germline V gene encodes CDR1 SGDLS and CDR2 YYNGEE. The CDR3 loop spans 16 amino acids. In DNA form, the CDR3 reads TGTGCCAGCAGCGCCTCAGACAGGGCTGGGGCCAACGTCCTGACTTTC. Its translation: CASSASDRAGANVLTF.

The chain joins TRBV7-9 to TRBJ2-7, with D tentatively TRBD1 (6 bases). Germline-derived CDR1 and CDR2 are SEHNR and FQNEAQ (reference sequence). The V gene lost 5 bases and the J gene lost 5 bases, with 13 bases spanning the gap. The CDR3 has 13 residues. Here the CDR3 reads CASSPTGPDEQYF. As DNA, the CDR3 is TGTGCCAGCAGCCCCACAGGGCCTGACGAGCAGTACTTC.

V is TRBV7-2 and J is TRBJ2-5; tentative D call: TRBD2 (5 bases). The germline V and J ends were trimmed by 3 bases and 5 bases, with 16 bases remaining between them. Germline V lookup: CDR1 SGHTA, CDR2 FQGNSA. The CDR3 has 15 amino acids. This CDR3 reads CASSFLSARGETQYF. The CDR3 bases are TGTGCCAGCAGCTTCCTCTCCGCCCGCGGGGAGACCCAGTACTTC.

The CDR3 reads CATSRAGSVIDNEQFF. The CDR3 DNA sequence: TGTGCCACCAGCAGAGCCGGGAGTGTCATCGACAATGAGCAGTTCTTC. The chain uses TRBV15 and TRBJ2-1; the D gene is possibly TRBD2 (6 bases). The germline V gene encodes CDR1 LNHNV and CDR2 YYDKDF (reference sequence). The CDR3 covers 16 residues. Trimming cost V 1 base and J 5 bases, with 15 bases left between them. The full variable domain, its missing parts supplied by reference TRBV15 and TRBJ2-1, is DAMVIQNPRYQVTQFGKPVTLSCSQTLNHNVMYWYQQKSSQAPKLLFHYYDKDFNNEADTPDNFQSRRPNTSFCFLDIRSPGLGDTAMYLCATSRAGSVIDNEQFFGPGTRLTVL.

This chain uses TRBV5-6 with TRBJ1-1; D may be TRBD1 (5 bases). Per germline, CDR1 SGHDT and CDR2 YYEEEE. The CDR3 is made up of 12 amino acids. Trimming took off 4 bases at V and 8 bases at J, with 12 bases between the two ends. The CDR3 coding sequence is TGTGCCAGCAGCCGCAAGACAGTGGAAGCTTTCTTT. Translation: CASSRKTVEAFF.

DNA of the CDR3: TGTGCCAGTAGTATTACAGGGGGGAGAGACGAGCAGTACTTC. Its translation: CASSITGGRDEQYF. This chain links TRBV19 with TRBJ2-7; 8 bases map to TRBD1. The germline V gene has CDR1 LNHDA and CDR2 SQIVND (reference sequence). This CDR3 comprises 14 residues. Losses at the gene ends were 3 bases for V and 5 bases for J; bases not matched to a gene: 6.

The chain combines TRBV11-3 with TRBJ2-3; 10 nucleotides agree with TRBD2. V shed 4 bases, J shed 3 bases, and the junction held 7 bases outside the gene matches. This CDR3 has 16 residues. CDR1 is SGHNT and CDR2 is YENEEA in the germline V gene. The CDR3 here is CASSSRSGGGTDTQYF. CDR3 nucleotides: TGTGCCAGCAGCTCTAGGAGCGGGGGGGGGACAGATACGCAGTATTTT.

This chain uses TRBV11-3 with TRBJ2-3, with 13 bases fitting TRBD2. Unmatched junction bases numbered 5, after V lost 5 bases and J lost 0 bases. CDR3 length equals 17 residues. Germline V gene data show CDR1 as SGHNT and CDR2 as YENEEA. CDR3 nucleotides: TGTGCCAGCAGCACAGGGACTAGCGGGATTAGCACAGATACGCAGTATTTT. The encoded protein is CASSTGTSGISTDTQYF.

In this sample, this clone turned up once. V gene TRBV9 combines with J gene TRBJ2-7; 8 positions match TRBD2. This CDR3 is 18 amino acids long. J lost 2 bases, V lost 2 bases, and 15 bases had no gene match. Germline V gives CDR1 SGDLS, CDR2 YYNGEE. CDR3 region: CASSVIFLWRGVTYEQYV. CDR3 coding DNA: TGTGCCAGCAGCGTCATATTTTTATGGCGGGGGGTTACCTACGAGCAGTACGTC.

J is TRBJ2-3 and V is TRBV5-1, with 10 positions matching TRBD1. CDR3 length equals 18 residues. Germline loops: CDR1 SGHRS, CDR2 YFSETQ. V lost 0 bases and J lost 1; bases outside the gene matches: 8. For the CDR3, the DNA is TGCGCCAGCAGCTTGGTATCGGCGGGGACAGGGGGCACAGATACGCAGTATTTT. Its translation is CASSLVSAGTGGTDTQYF.

J is TRBJ2-2 and V is TRBV27; 9 bases match TRBD2. The V and J ends lost 6 bases and 6 bases, in that order; junction bases with no gene match: 8. Germline CDR1 MNHEY, CDR2 SMNVEV (reference sequence). The CDR3 sequence is 15 residues long. DNA of the CDR3: TGTGCCAGCAGATGGGTAGCGGGAGTTCCCGGGGAGCTGTTTTTT. Protein sequence: CASRWVAGVPGELFF.

The chain couples TRBV5-8 to TRBJ2-5; 11 nucleotides line up with TRBD1. Germline values: CDR1 SGHTS, CDR2 YDEGEE. After removal of 5 bases from V and 6 bases from J, the junction contained 6 bases not matched to a gene. The CDR3 extends over 14 amino acids. The CDR3 sequence is CASRPRDRGKTQYF. The CDR3 DNA is TGTGCCAGCAGGCCCCGGGACAGGGGGAAGACCCAGTACTTC.

The chain is built from TRBV28 and TRBJ2-1; TRBD2 is a possible D gene (6 bases). Per germline, CDR1 MDHEN and CDR2 SYDVKM. The CDR3 is made up of 14 amino acids. Trimming took 5 bases from V and 8 from J, leaving 16 bases between them. CDR3 amino acids: CASSQPGEEYEQFF. The CDR3 DNA reads as TGTGCCAGCAGTCAGCCGGGAGAAGAGTATGAGCAGTTCTTC. Filled out from reference TRBV28 and TRBJ2-1, the complete variable domain reads DVKVTQSSRYLVKRTGEKVFLECVQDMDHENMFWYRQDPGLGLRLIYFSYDVKMKEKGDIPEGYSVSREKKERFSLILESASTNQTSMYLCASSQPGEEYEQFFGPGTRLTVL.

The CDR3 DNA sequence: TGCAGTGCTAGTGCGGGACTAGCGGGGGGGGTGGAGACCCAGTACTTC. Translation gives CSASAGLAGGVETQYF. V gene TRBV20-1 combines with J gene TRBJ2-5; TRBD2 aligns across 16 bases. Germline CDR1 DFQATT, CDR2 SNEGSKA (reference sequence). The ends lost 3 bases at V and 5 bases at J; junction bases unmatched: 6. The CDR3 is 16 amino acids.

The gene calls are TRBV19 and TRBJ1-4; 7 bases line up with TRBD1. Germline CDR1 reads LNHDA; CDR2 reads SQIVND (reference sequence). The J segment lost 3 bases and the V segment lost 9 bases, leaving 7 bases of the junction unmatched. The CDR3 has 14 amino acids. The CDR3 DNA is TGTGCCAGCTCGAAGGGGGCTCCTAATGAAAAACTGTTTTTT. Encoded protein: CASSKGAPNEKLFF.

The V call is TRBV3-1 (or the pseudogene TRBV3-2), the J call TRBJ1-5, with D perhaps matching TRBD1 (6 bases). The CDR3 is 14 amino acids. Germline loops: CDR1 LGHDT, CDR2 YNNKEL (reference sequence). With 1 base removed from V and 6 bases from J, the gap between germline ends came to 10 bases. The CDR3 region is CASSQGGGGQPQHF. The CDR3 nucleotides read TGTGCCAGCAGCCAAGGGGGAGGGGGTCAGCCCCAGCATTTT.

The chain uses TRBV6-5 and TRBJ1-4; TRBD1 matches at 7 bases. This CDR3 spans 13 amino acids. CDR1 is MNHEY, CDR2 SVGAGI, per germline. The J segment lost 7 bases and the V segment lost 7 bases, leaving 6 bases of the junction unmatched. CDR3 DNA: TGTGCCAGCAACCTGGACAGGCCTGAAAAACTGTTTTTT. Translating gives CASNLDRPEKLFF.

V gene TRBV11-3 combines with J gene TRBJ1-1, with unresolved D. The CDR3 length is 14 residues. Between the trimmed V and J ends, which lost 7 bases and 1 base, there was a span of 13 bases. The V gene's germline CDR1 is SGHNT and CDR2 YENEEA. CDR3 protein: CASMAGPENTEAFF. The DNA for the CDR3 is TGTGCCAGCATGGCGGGTCCGGAGAACACTGAAGCTTTCTTT. The full variable domain, with the rest looked up from reference TRBV11-3 and TRBJ1-1, is EAGVVQSPRYKIIEKKQPVAFWCNPISGHNTLYWYLQNLGQGPELLIRYENEEAVDDSQLPKDRFSAERLKGVDSTLKIQPAELGDSAVYLCASMAGPENTEAFFGQGTRLTVV.

The chain recombines TRBV18 with TRBJ1-4; no clear D. This CDR3 region has 16 residues. The V and J ends lost 5 bases and 6 bases respectively, with 19 bases between them. Germline-derived CDR1 and CDR2 are KGHSH and LQKENI. As DNA, the CDR3 is TGTGCCAGCTCATCCCACCGAGGGCAGGCTGATGAAAAACTGTTTTTT. As protein: CASSSHRGQADEKLFF. The whole variable domain, filled in from reference TRBV18 and TRBJ1-4, reads NAGVMQNPRHLVRRRGQEARLRCSPMKGHSHVYWYRQLPEEGLKFMVYLQKENIIDESGMPKERFSAEFPKEGPSILRIQQVVRGDSAAYFCASSSHRGQADEKLFFGSGTQLSVL.

The rearrangement links TRBV5-4 to TRBJ2-2; D possibly corresponds to TRBD2 (6 bases). This CDR3 spans 13 amino acids. Per the germline V gene, CDR1 is SGHNT and CDR2 is YYREEE (reference sequence). Trimming pared 3 bases from V and 6 bases from J, leaving 9 bases between. For the CDR3, the DNA is TGTGCCAGCAGCTCCGGACTATCCGGGGAGCTGTTTTTT. It is translated as CASSSGLSGELFF. Looking up the rest from reference TRBV5-4 and TRBJ2-2 gives the full variable domain: ETGVTQSPTHLIKTRGQQVTLRCSSQSGHNTVSWYQQALGQGPQFIFQYYREEENGRGNFPPRFSGLQFPNYSSELNVNALELDDSALYLCASSSGLSGELFFGEGSRLTVL.

This clone showed up just a few times. The CDR3 DNA reads TGTGCCAGCAGCCAAGAATGGACTGCTGGCTCTGGGGCCAACGTCCTGACTTTC. As protein: CASSQEWTAGSGANVLTF. This chain links TRBV4-2 with TRBJ2-6, with a possible D match to TRBD2 (5 bases). Germline-derived CDR1 and CDR2 are LGHNA and YNFKEQ. Trimming shortened V by 0 bases and J by 0 bases, and 12 bases separated the two germline ends. The CDR3 sequence is 18 residues long.

This rearrangement joins TRBV7-2 to TRBJ1-2; D remains unclear. V was pared by 8 bases and J by 0 bases, with 10 bases between. Germline V gives CDR1 SGHTA, CDR2 FQGNSA. This CDR3 comprises 13 residues. CDR3 nucleotide sequence: TGTGCCAGCGCCCCGGGTTCTAACTATGGCTACACCTTC. It translates to CASAPGSNYGYTF.

This clone was picked up one time. The CDR3 loop is CASSTGRNSGNTIYF. The DNA of the CDR3 is TGCGCCAGCAGTACAGGACGGAACTCTGGAAACACCATATATTTT. This rearrangement joins TRBV5-1 to TRBJ1-3, with a tentative D call TRBD1 (5 bases). The germline CDR1 and CDR2 sequences are SGHRS and YFSETQ. V was trimmed by 5 bases and J by 0 bases, leaving 12 bases between them. CDR3 length: 15 amino acids.

The V gene is TRBV5-6, the J gene TRBJ1-2; D unresolved. The V and J ends lost 1 base and 6 bases respectively, with 7 bases between them. This CDR3 comprises 12 residues. The germline V gene has CDR1 SGHDT and CDR2 YYEEEE. Here the CDR3 DNA reads TGTGCCAGCAGCTTGCGTGTTAATGGCTACACCTTC. It codes for CASSLRVNGYTF.